The rows below give T cell receptor beta chains drawn from one sample of a study of T-cell memory formation after mild COVID-19. TCRdb used MiXCR to reprocess the 5' RACE reads, holding one entry per CDR3 protein. Among more than 350,000 distinct CDR3 sequences listed, about 17% were seen once. The sample was PBMCs or a T cell subset sorted from them (not recorded which). The receptors were sampled from a young man who had mild COVID-19 (a few samples of this study predate the infection). Cell type and time point are not known. Both conserved end residues are trimmed from each CDR3.

>TRBV7-9
ASSIIAVQETQY
>TRBV4-3
ASSQGVSQGAPEKLF
>TRBV7-3
ASSYRAGGGHPGELF
>TRBV7-9
ASSLRGDPHTEAF
>TRBV21-1
ASRDRPRGGYT
>TRBV11-2
ASRYTGAGGPQETQY
>TRBV6-5
ASSYSILSYEQY
>TRBV4-3
ASSQGSGKETQY
>TRBV15
ATSTRRRTSGYNEQF
>TRBV7-3
ASAERPGELF
>TRBV7-9
ASSFADRIYEQY
>TRBV21-1
ASSKGVPRTQY
>TRBV29-1
SVEKGLTDTQY
>TRBV29-1
SVGRTLTGELF
>TRBV5-6
ASSLGTSGHNEQF